This T cell receptor beta chain was found in a study of control samples from healthy donors and cancer patients. The data were produced by immunoSEQ multiplex PCR, yet TCRdb's version contains in-frame clones alone and is incomplete. This table has tens of thousands of clones, roughly 86% appearing once. There are 14 residues in the CDR3. V was clipped by 6 bases and J by 8 bases, with 22 bases between them. CDR1 is SQVTM, CDR2 ANQGSEA, per germline. Sequences were obtained from PBMCs. The TCR comes from a woman aged 55-70 years with lung cancer. The chain uses TRBV29-1 and TRBJ1-2, with a possible D match to TRBD1 (6 bases). Here the CDR3 DNA reads TGCAGCGTCCTAGTTGGAGGACAGTTCGAAGGCTACACCTTC. This codes for CSVLVGGQFEGYTF. Looking up the rest from reference TRBV29-1 and TRBJ1-2 gives the full variable domain: SAVISQKPSRDICQRGTSLTIQCQVDSQVTMMFWYRQQPGQSLTLIATANQGSEATYESGFVIDKFPISRPNLTFSTLTVSNMSPEDSSIYLCSVLVGGQFEGYTFGSGTRLTVV.